The 15 T cell receptor beta chains presented below share a single source sample, sequenced in a study of T-cell memory formation after mild COVID-19. TCRdb redid the calling of the 5' RACE reads with MiXCR, one entry per CDR3 protein. The sample records around 320,000 distinct CDR3 sequences, 15% to 20% being singletons. The sample taken for sequencing was PBMCs or a T cell subset sorted from them (not recorded which). These receptors all stem from a man between 18 and 35 years old who had mild COVID-19 (a few samples of this study predate the infection). Cell type and time point are not known.

The genes are TRBV4-1 and TRBJ2-7; D is uncertain. The CDR3 has 15 residues. V dropped 0 bases and J dropped 1 base, with 10 bases sitting between them. CDR1 is MGHRA and CDR2 is YSYEKL in the germline V gene. In nucleotides, the CDR3 is TGCGCCAGCAGCCAAGAACCGGGCACGTCCTACGAGCAGTACGTC. Its translation is CASSQEPGTSYEQYV.

The chain links TRBV12-3 or TRBV12-4 to TRBJ1-2; D gene uncertain. The V and J ends lost 5 bases and 8 bases respectively, with 12 bases between them. There are 12 residues in the CDR3. As DNA, the CDR3 is TGTGCCAGCAGTGACGTGGTTTGGGGCTACACCTTC. This codes for CASSDVVWGYTF.

The chain carries TRBV7-2 and TRBJ2-3; 14 bases fit TRBD2. The V gene end was trimmed by 5 bases and the J gene end by 5 bases; junction bases not matched to a gene: 6. Germline CDR1 and CDR2: SGHTA and FQGNSA. The CDR3 has 16 amino acids. Here the CDR3 DNA reads TGTGCCAGCAGCCCTCCGACTAGCGGGGGGGGAGATACGCAGTATTTT. Translation: CASSPPTSGGGDTQYF.

This clonotype was seen a handful of times. This sequence joins TRBV27 and TRBJ2-1; the match to TRBD2 covers 8 bases. Germline CDR1 MNHEY, CDR2 SMNVEV (reference sequence). This CDR3 region has 14 residues. V shed 6 bases, J shed 8 bases, and the junction held 9 bases outside the gene matches. The CDR3: CASSAGGPRDEQFF. In DNA form, the CDR3 reads TGTGCCAGCAGCGCGGGGGGTCCTAGGGATGAGCAGTTCTTC.

The chain uses TRBV20-1 and TRBJ2-2; no reliable D call. V lost 0 bases and J 8 bases, leaving 4 bases between the germline ends. The CDR3 has 11 amino acids. Per the germline V gene, CDR1 is DFQATT and CDR2 is SNEGSKA (reference sequence). The CDR3 protein is CSARDRGELFF. Here the CDR3 DNA reads TGCAGTGCTAGAGATCGAGGGGAGCTGTTTTTT.

V and J are TRBV4-2 and TRBJ2-2, with TRBD1 matching 7 bases. V dropped 7 bases and J dropped 5; count of bases not matched to a gene: 10. The germline V gene encodes CDR1 LGHNA and CDR2 YNFKEQ. This CDR3 comprises 15 residues. The CDR3 sequence is CASMVGDSLTGELFF. CDR3 bases: TGTGCCAGCATGGTCGGGGACAGCTTAACCGGGGAGCTGTTTTTT.

This clonotype appeared a few times. In DNA form, the CDR3 reads TGCGCCAGCAGCTTGGGATCGGCAGTCCTCGCCTACGAGCAGTACTTC. Its translation is CASSLGSAVLAYEQYF. The chain has TRBV5-1 and TRBJ2-7; D gene unclear. V lost 0 bases and J lost 2, with 15 bases in between. Looked up from germline, CDR1 is SGHRS and CDR2 is YFSETQ. This CDR3 contains 16 residues.

This clonotype appeared a few times. The genes are TRBV20-1 and TRBJ2-1, with 13 bases fitting TRBD2. The length of the CDR3 is 14 residues. Germline CDR1 reads DFQATT; CDR2 reads SNEGSKA (reference sequence). J gave up 9 bases and V 8 bases, and 10 bases lay outside the gene matches. The CDR3 nucleotides read TGCAGTAGAAAAACTAGCGGGGGGGCAAGTGAGCAGTTCTTC. It translates to CSRKTSGGASEQFF.

This clonotype showed up just a few times. The chain carries TRBV5-6 and TRBJ1-1; D is perhaps TRBD1 (5 bases). V shed 6 bases and J shed 6 bases, with 21 bases lying between them. Germline V gene sequence: CDR1 SGHDT, CDR2 YYEEEE. The CDR3 sequence is 15 residues long. In DNA, the CDR3 is TGTGCCAGCACCACATACAGGCGGGACCCGGCTGAAGCTTTCTTT. Translation: CASTTYRRDPAEAFF.

This clonotype has only one observation. J is TRBJ2-2 and V is TRBV3-1; 10 bases are shared with TRBD1. V lost 7 bases, J lost 4 bases, and 6 bases stayed unmatched. This CDR3 spans 15 amino acids. Germline-derived CDR1 and CDR2 are LGHDT and YNNKEL (reference sequence). The CDR3 sequence: CASNRQGALTGELFF. The CDR3 nucleotides are TGTGCCAGCAACCGACAGGGGGCTCTCACCGGGGAGCTGTTTTTT.

J is TRBJ2-7 and V is TRBV6-5, with 9 bases identical to TRBD1. Germline V gene lookup returns CDR1 MNHEY and CDR2 SVGAGI. The CDR3 consists of 14 residues. The trim removed 5 bases at V and 5 bases at J, leaving 7 bases unmatched. CDR3 residues: CASSDWDRANEQYF. CDR3 DNA sequence: TGTGCCAGCAGTGACTGGGACAGGGCCAACGAGCAGTACTTC.

This clonotype was observed a handful of times. The V gene is TRBV28, the J gene TRBJ2-7, with D possibly matching TRBD1 (6 bases). Germline V CDR1 and CDR2: MDHEN, SYDVKM. V was clipped by 6 bases and J by 9 bases, with 21 bases between them. The CDR3 extends over 14 amino acids. CDR3 sequence reads: CASSGWTEATRQYV. As DNA, the CDR3 is TGTGCCAGCAGCGGCTGGACAGAAGCCACCAGGCAGTACGTC.

The chain recombines TRBV20-1 with TRBJ2-2; no clear D. This CDR3 has 12 amino acids. V dropped 6 bases and J dropped 3 bases, with 8 bases sitting between them. Germline CDR1 reads DFQATT; CDR2 reads SNEGSKA (reference sequence). The CDR3 sequence: CSAHSYTGELFF. The CDR3 DNA follows: TGCAGTGCCCACAGCTACACCGGGGAGCTGTTTTTT.

This chain links TRBV10-3 with TRBJ1-3; D perhaps matches TRBD1 (6 bases). Germline-derived CDR1 and CDR2 are ENHRY and SYGVKD. The V end was cut by 10 bases, the J end by 1 base, with 14 bases between. The CDR3 totals 14 residues. The CDR3 DNA reads as TGTGCCAACAGCCCCGACAGGTCTGGAAACACCATATATTTT. Translating it yields CANSPDRSGNTIYF.

This clonotype was recorded many times. This chain uses TRBV5-1 with TRBJ2-5, with no clear D. The CDR3 sequence is 13 residues long. Germline values: CDR1 SGHRS, CDR2 YFSETQ. Trimming stripped 0 bases from V and 5 bases from J, with 8 bases between. The chain's CDR3 is CASSLGPRETQYF. The CDR3 nucleotides are TGCGCCAGCAGCTTGGGGCCGAGGGAGACCCAGTACTTC.